A single sample gave rise to the 32 T cell receptor beta chains below, sequenced in a study of PD-1 blockade in classical Hodgkin lymphoma. Assay used: immunoSEQ multiplex PCR; TCRdb lists only in-frame clones, some missing. The sample lists roughly 20,000 clones; 70% to 85% were seen once. Each patient's relapse followed autologous stem cell transplantation, and brentuximab vedotin exposure varied. The sequences come from peripheral blood mononuclear cells (PBMCs), collected at baseline. The receptors were sampled from a human donor with classical Hodgkin lymphoma.

This rearrangement joins TRBV10-3 to TRBJ1-1; TRBD1 aligns across 7 bases. CDR3 length: 13 amino acids. Losses at the gene ends were 8 bases for V and 5 bases for J; bases not matched to a gene: 8. CDR1 is ENHRY, CDR2 SYGVKD, per germline. CDR3 region: CAISGGARTEAFF. The CDR3 nucleotides are TGTGCCATCTCAGGGGGGGCACGGACTGAAGCTTTCTTT.

Here the CDR3 reads CSAPSGTRRFF. CDR3 DNA: TGCAGTGCGCCATCCGGGACCAGACGGTTCTTC. V usage is TRBV20-1 and J usage is TRBJ2-1; either TRBD1 or TRBD2 may supply D (5 bases each). Germline V gene lookup returns CDR1 DFQATT and CDR2 SNEGSKA (reference sequence). The length of the CDR3 is 11 residues. Trimming cost V 6 bases and J 15 bases, with 18 bases left between them.

CDR3 bases: TGTGCCAGCAGTTTCTCCGGACAGGGGGCTTACGAGCAGTACTTC. This codes for CASSFSGQGAYEQYF. The chain has TRBV27 and TRBJ2-7, with 11 bases that match TRBD1. This CDR3 spans 15 amino acids. Germline V gene data show CDR1 as MNHEY and CDR2 as SMNVEV (reference sequence). V shed 3 bases and J 4 bases; nucleotides not matched to a gene: 5.

The rearrangement joins TRBV6-5 to TRBJ2-5, with TRBD1 matching 9 bases. The CDR3 extends over 13 amino acids. V lost 6 bases and J lost 5; bases outside the gene matches: 4. Germline V gene data show CDR1 as MNHEY and CDR2 as SVGAGI. The CDR3 coding sequence is TGTGCCAGCAGCCAAGACAGGGGGGAGACCCAGTACTTC. Its protein product is CASSQDRGETQYF.

The V gene is TRBV4-1, the J gene TRBJ2-5; no clear D gene. The CDR3 is 12 residues long. The germline V gene encodes CDR1 MGHRA and CDR2 YSYEKL. The V and J ends lost 1 base and 7 bases respectively, with 7 bases between them. The CDR3 loop reads CASSQVLGTQYF. DNA for the CDR3: TGCGCCAGCAGCCAAGTCCTCGGGACCCAGTACTTC.

This sequence joins TRBV28 and TRBJ2-5, with D possibly being TRBD1 or TRBD2 (5 bases each). The CDR3 loop spans 13 amino acids. Germline loops: CDR1 MDHEN, CDR2 SYDVKM. Trimming removed 5 bases from V and 5 bases from J, with 12 bases in between. The DNA of the CDR3 is TGTGCCAGCAGTCGCAGGGACCGGGAGACCCAGTACTTC. It specifies CASSRRDRETQYF.

This chain connects TRBV7-6 to TRBJ2-7; D might be TRBD1 or TRBD2, each matching 6 bases. With 3 bases removed from V and 5 bases from J, the gap between germline ends came to 11 bases. The CDR3 extends over 13 amino acids. Germline V lookup: CDR1 SGHVS, CDR2 FNYEAQ. CDR3 nucleotides: TGTGCCAGCAGCTTCGGGGGCAGCAACGAGCAGTACTTC. It translates to CASSFGGSNEQYF.

The V gene is TRBV19, the J gene TRBJ1-1; TRBD1 agrees at 10 bases. The junction had 2 bases not matched to a gene; V was cut back by 0 bases and J by 4 bases. Looked up from germline, CDR1 is LNHDA and CDR2 is SQIVND (reference sequence). This CDR3 is built from 15 residues. CDR3 loop: CASSIEGTGATEAFF. CDR3 nucleotide sequence: TGTGCCAGTAGTATAGAGGGGACAGGGGCCACTGAAGCTTTCTTT.

This chain connects TRBV6-1 to TRBJ2-4; the match to TRBD2 covers 11 bases. Germline V lookup: CDR1 MNHNS, CDR2 SASEGT. CDR3 length: 15 amino acids. V lost 10 bases and J lost 5; bases outside the gene matches: 10. The CDR3 DNA follows: TGTGCCATCAATATAGCGGGGGGGATCGAAAACATTCAGTACTTC. Translated, it gives CAINIAGGIENIQYF.

This sequence joins TRBV11-2 and TRBJ2-7; D might be TRBD1 or TRBD2, each matching 5 bases. Germline CDR1 is SGHAT and CDR2 is FQNNGV. V was clipped by 0 bases and J by 6 bases, with 15 bases between them. The CDR3 loop spans 15 amino acids. Written as DNA, the CDR3 is TGTGCCAGCAGCTTAGAGCCGGGGCCTAGGGCCGAGCAGTACTTC. Its protein product is CASSLEPGPRAEQYF.

V usage is TRBV28 and J usage is TRBJ2-7; tentatively, D is TRBD1 (6 bases). The V gene lost 4 bases and the J gene lost 5 bases, with 15 bases spanning the gap. Germline assignment: CDR1 MDHEN and CDR2 SYDVKM. This CDR3 contains 14 residues. The chain's CDR3 is CASSSLGGPDEQYF. As DNA, the CDR3 is TGTGCCAGCAGTTCCCTTGGGGGCCCCGACGAGCAGTACTTC.

CDR3 in DNA: TGTGCCACCGCGACTCATGTGGAGTGGACCTCCTATAATTCACCCCTCCACTTT. This gives the protein CATATHVEWTSYNSPLHF. The chain is built from TRBV27 and TRBJ1-6; no clear D. CDR1 MNHEY and CDR2 SMNVEV come from the germline V gene (reference sequence). Between the trimmed V and J ends, which lost 10 bases and 0 bases, there was a span of 22 bases. This CDR3 comprises 18 residues.

This clone has only one observation. V is TRBV2 and J is TRBJ2-6; 12 bases align to TRBD1. Germline CDR1 SNHLY, CDR2 FYNNEI. The CDR3 runs to 18 residues. V shed 1 base, J shed 4 bases, and the junction held 5 bases outside the gene matches. The chain's CDR3 is CASSEGGTGGLGANVLTF. The CDR3, as DNA: TGTGCCAGCAGTGAAGGGGGGACAGGGGGCCTCGGGGCCAACGTCCTGACTTTC. Complete variable domain (other parts from reference TRBV2 and TRBJ2-6): EPEVTQTPSHQVTQMGQEVILRCVPISNHLYFYWYRQILGQKVEFLVSFYNNEISEKSEIFDDQFSVERPDGSNFTLKIRSTKLEDSAMYFCASSEGGTGGLGANVLTFGAGSRLTVL.

The CDR3 here is CASSYTPGGTEAFF. The DNA of the CDR3 is TGTGCCAGCAGTTACACTCCAGGGGGCACTGAAGCTTTCTTT. The J gene is TRBJ1-1, the V gene TRBV6-6, with 7 positions matching TRBD1. V lost 2 bases to trimming and J lost 4 bases; unmatched junction nucleotides: 4. There are 14 residues in the CDR3. Germline V gene data show CDR1 as MNHNY and CDR2 as SVGAGI (reference sequence).

The V and J genes are TRBV25-1 and TRBJ2-5; D is perhaps TRBD1 (6 bases). CDR1 MGHDK and CDR2 SYGVNS come from the germline V gene. Trimming cost V 3 bases and J 5 bases, with 10 bases left between them. CDR3 length: 13 residues. CDR3 protein: CASSDRGTETQYF. CDR3 nucleotides: TGTGCCAGCAGTGACAGGGGAACGGAGACCCAGTACTTC.

The chain links TRBV7-2 to TRBJ2-1; 7 bases agree with TRBD2. The CDR3 contains 15 residues. Germline V lookup: CDR1 SGHTA, CDR2 FQGNSA. Unmatched junction bases numbered 6, after V lost 3 bases and J lost 4 bases. The CDR3 bases are TGTGCCAGCAGCTTGCCCGGGACTACGTACAATGAGCAGTTCTTC. Translation gives CASSLPGTTYNEQFF. Full variable domain (outside the CDR3, taken from reference TRBV7-2 and TRBJ2-1): GAGVSQSPSNKVTEKGKDVELRCDPISGHTALYWYRQSLGQGLEFLIYFQGNSAPDKSGLPSDRFSAERTGGSVSTLTIQRTQQEDSAVYLCASSLPGTTYNEQFFGPGTRLTVL.

CDR3 sequence reads: CASSVGVWEKAFF. The DNA for the CDR3 is TGTGCCAGCAGTGTGGGTGTGTGGGAGAAGGCTTTCTTT. The rearrangement uses TRBV6-4 and TRBJ1-1; D not certain. The CDR3 has 13 amino acids. Deletions cut 4 bases from V and 11 bases from J, with 17 bases between. Germline CDR1 is MRHNA and CDR2 is SNTAGT.

The V gene is TRBV5-6, the J gene TRBJ1-6, with TRBD1 matching over 9 bases. J was trimmed by 10 bases and V by 0 bases; bases with no gene match: 5. The CDR3 is made up of 15 amino acids. The V gene's germline CDR1 is SGHDT and CDR2 YYEEEE. CDR3 sequence (DNA): TGTGCCAGCAGCTTGGACAGGGGGCTCGGGTCACCCCTCCACTTT. It yields the protein CASSLDRGLGSPLHF.

This clone was seen a handful of times. The CDR3 sequence is CASSLGGGPFPDTQYF. The DNA for the CDR3 is TGTGCCAGCAGCTTGGGAGGGGGTCCCTTCCCAGATACGCAGTATTTT. This chain uses TRBV5-4 with TRBJ2-3; D might be TRBD1 (6 bases). CDR1 is SGHNT and CDR2 is YYREEE in the germline V gene (reference sequence). This CDR3 contains 16 residues. Between the trimmed V and J ends, which lost 0 bases and 4 bases, there was a span of 15 bases. Drawing the rest from reference TRBV5-4 and TRBJ2-3, the complete variable domain is ETGVTQSPTHLIKTRGQQVTLRCSSQSGHNTVSWYQQALGQGPQFIFQYYREEENGRGNFPPRFSGLQFPNYSSELNVNALELDDSALYLCASSLGGGPFPDTQYFGPGTRLTVL.

V usage is TRBV7-9 and J usage is TRBJ1-5; 10 nucleotides agree with TRBD1. CDR3 length equals 14 residues. CDR1 and CDR2 from the germline V gene are SEHNR and FQNEAQ (reference sequence). Trimming at V came to 5 bases and at J to 7 bases, leaving 5 bases not matched to a gene. The CDR3 reads CASSRQGARQPQHF. The CDR3, as DNA: TGTGCCAGCAGCCGACAGGGGGCACGACAGCCCCAGCATTTT.

The chain joins TRBV7-6 to TRBJ2-2; TRBD2 matches at 11 bases. This CDR3 has 14 amino acids. Losses at the gene ends were 7 bases for V and 5 bases for J; bases not matched to a gene: 3. Germline values: CDR1 SGHVS, CDR2 FNYEAQ. The CDR3 region has the DNA TGTGCCAGCACTAGCGGGGGGTATACCGGGGAGCTGTTTTTT. Protein: CASTSGGYTGELFF.

The J gene is TRBJ1-1, the V gene TRBV19; D unresolved. In germline, CDR1 is LNHDA, CDR2 SQIVND (reference sequence). V was shortened by 1 base and J by 1 base, with 4 bases between the two germline ends. This CDR3 is 13 amino acids long. The CDR3 loop is CASSIVANTEAFF. CDR3 DNA sequence: TGTGCCAGTAGTATAGTGGCGAACACTGAAGCTTTCTTT.

The chain has TRBV19 and TRBJ1-1, with D unclear. The V end was cut by 3 bases, the J end by 1 base, with 6 bases between. Germline V gene sequence: CDR1 LNHDA, CDR2 SQIVND (reference sequence). The length of the CDR3 is 13 residues. CDR3 sequence (DNA): TGTGCCAGTAGTATTGGCGGGAACACTGAAGCTTTCTTT. This gives the protein CASSIGGNTEAFF.

The chain recombines TRBV19 with TRBJ2-6; no reliable D call. The CDR3 is made up of 15 amino acids. V lost 5 bases to trimming and J lost 0 bases, with 8 bases between them. The germline V gene encodes CDR1 LNHDA and CDR2 SQIVND (reference sequence). The CDR3: CASSVQLSGANVLTF. The CDR3 coding sequence is TGTGCCAGTAGTGTACAGCTCTCTGGGGCCAACGTCCTGACTTTC.

As to this clone: An end of the junction differs from the germline gene, which may be a read error. The rearrangement joins TRBV5-4 to TRBJ2-7, with D unresolved. The CDR3 has 18 amino acids. Per germline, CDR1 SGHNT and CDR2 YYREEE (reference sequence). The CDR3 loop reads CASSQEVFRVIPPYEQYF. CDR3 bases: TGCGCCAGCAGCCAAGAGGTCTTTCGGGTCATCCCCCCCTACGAGCAGTACTTC.

This sequence joins TRBV2 and TRBJ2-2; no clear D. The CDR3 is 15 amino acids. Per germline, CDR1 SNHLY and CDR2 FYNNEI. Trimming left V 8 bases short and J 1 base short, with 14 bases between. This CDR3 is CASGRTVENTGELFF. The CDR3 coding sequence is TGTGCCAGCGGAAGGACCGTGGAGAACACCGGGGAGCTGTTTTTT.

The chain has TRBV5-4 and TRBJ1-1; the D is unclear. Trimming stripped 1 base from V and 4 bases from J, with 11 bases between. The germline V gene has CDR1 SGHNT and CDR2 YYREEE (reference sequence). The CDR3 is made up of 14 amino acids. The CDR3, as DNA: TGTGCCAGCAGCTTGATGACCCGGGTCACTGAAGCTTTCTTT. Residues: CASSLMTRVTEAFF.

This clone was counted a single time. The J gene is TRBJ2-7, the V gene TRBV11-2; 7 bases align to TRBD1. Germline CDR1 SGHAT, CDR2 FQNNGV. CDR3 length: 14 amino acids. V shed 4 bases and J 5 bases; nucleotides not matched to a gene: 8. CDR3 amino acids: CASSYPTGFHEQYF. CDR3 in DNA: TGTGCCAGCAGCTATCCGACAGGGTTTCACGAGCAGTACTTC.

The chain links TRBV9 to TRBJ2-6, with D perhaps TRBD2 (6 bases). Germline V CDR1 and CDR2: SGDLS, YYNGEE. The CDR3 totals 17 residues. V lost 0 bases, J lost 1 base, and 11 bases lay in between. In DNA form, the CDR3 reads TGTGCCAGCAGCGTAGTCGGAGGGTATTCTGGGGCCAACGTCCTGACTTTC. It is translated as CASSVVGGYSGANVLTF.

This rearrangement joins TRBV28 to TRBJ2-1; tentatively, D is TRBD2 (7 bases). CDR1 MDHEN and CDR2 SYDVKM come from the germline V gene. Between the trimmed V and J ends, which lost 5 bases and 5 bases, there was a span of 16 bases. This CDR3 has 15 residues. The CDR3 reads CASSPQGGGDNEQFF. CDR3 DNA: TGTGCCAGCAGTCCCCAGGGAGGGGGGGACAATGAGCAGTTCTTC.

The chain employs TRBV11-2 and TRBJ1-3; TRBD1 matches 7 bases. The germline V gene encodes CDR1 SGHAT and CDR2 FQNNGV. CDR3 size: 14 residues. V shed 5 bases and J 5 bases; nucleotides not matched to a gene: 6. Here the CDR3 DNA reads TGTGCCAGCAGCGTAGGGGGACAGCGAAACACCATATATTTT. Amino acid sequence: CASSVGGQRNTIYF.

The chain employs TRBV7-2 and TRBJ2-1; D not resolved. Germline CDR1 reads SGHTA; CDR2 reads FQGNSA. The CDR3 has 13 amino acids. The V gene lost 1 base and the J gene lost 10 bases, with 11 bases spanning the gap. The CDR3 region has the DNA TGTGCCAGCAGCTTAGAGCGTGCAGCAGAGCAGTTCTTC. Translating gives CASSLERAAEQFF.